The present T cell receptor (beta chain) was sequenced within a study of T cells in Graves' hyperthyroidism and ophthalmopathy. Amplification yielded TCR beta CDR3 regions, with RNA transcripts as the source. HTBI primers were used for first-round RT-PCR of the TCR CDR3. TCRdb redid the calling of the multiplex PCR reads with MiXCR, one entry per CDR3 protein. Here the sample spans some 300,000 distinct CDR3 sequences, around 13% being singletons. Many counts were recorded for this clonotype. Each diagnosis was grounded in clinical symptoms, serum thyroxine and TRAb, thyroid ultrasound, and orbital computed tomography. Specimen: blood. The TCR sequence derives from a woman between 40 and 55 years old with Graves' hyperthyroidism.

The CDR3 DNA reads as TGCGCCAGCAGGGACAACTTGAACACTGAAGCTTTCTTT. It yields the protein CASRDNLNTEAFF. The chain combines TRBV10-2 with TRBJ1-1; D perhaps matches TRBD1 (5 bases). CDR1 WSHSY and CDR2 SAAADI come from the germline V gene. V lost 6 bases and J lost 0, with 8 bases in between. This CDR3 is 13 amino acids long.